This paragraph covers one TCR beta chain sequence. No clone much larger than this one lies a single base away; base qualities are absent. This CDR3 is also generated by other DNA sequences in the sample. For TCR profiling, total RNA from no fewer than 9,500 sorted tetramer+ CD8 T cells was reverse transcribed into cDNA. CDR3 regions were amplified by PCR with primers annealing to V and J regions, adding unique molecular identifiers to track templates. TCRalpha and TCRbeta chains were profiled using the immunoSEQ platform, including its sequencing and error-correction standards. In the authors' own workflow: Clonal copy numbers were corrected for sequencing and PCR errors, and CDR3s were defined according to IMGT conventions. Analysis was restricted to productive rearrangements and performed with immunoSEQ Analyzer versions 2.0 and 3.0, while gene-pairing frequencies underwent further processing in Microsoft Excel. Circos plots were used to visualize V-J pairings, and MEME plus a custom motifSearch program were used to find CDR3 motifs. The probability of generation of TCR sequences was calculated using the OLGA algorithm. Clonotypes found at both visits were termed persistent, clonotypes found only in the acute phase were termed nonpersistent, and clonotypes found only at convalescence were termed de novo. An amino acid clonotype used by more than one donor was defined as a public TCR. This is the immuneACCESS table as TCRdb keeps it, with only in-frame sequences that have V and J called. A part of the clones is gone; compared with another copy, unresolved V genes explain less than half, and the rest is unexplained. From that table come the V and J calls and clone size; the DNA was used to work out D and trimming. Recorded for this sample are about 640 clones; about two fifths of them occurred a single time. The top ten constitute roughly 40% of the sample.

The data derive from a study of blood T cell repertoires in acute mononucleosis (dated by TCRdb to 2020 to 2021). Context from the whole study: Acute-phase samples, which represented the primary response, were collected within 2 weeks of symptom onset. During acute infection, mean YVL-BR-specific and GLC-BM-specific cells made up about 2.1% and 1.1% of blood CD8 T cells. A mean blood EBV load of around 4 log10 genome copies per million B cells was observed during acute infection, and a mean blood EBV load of approximately 2.5 was observed at convalescence.

The full study reports these points: Because only a fraction of each donor's blood was analyzed, sampling error might partly account for the low clonotype overlap between the acute and convalescent samples. Persistence into convalescence was observed for only around 9% of unique acute clonotypes, yet most of the response was made up by these persisting clonotypes, and the remaining acute clonotypes were seemingly replaced by new diverse de novo clonotypes. The cohort comprised only three donors, so group averages rested on very few individuals.

The time point label of this sample denotes: acute infectious mononucleosis, at clinical presentation within 2 weeks of symptom onset (visit 1). Over primary infection, the study followed CD8 T cell responses to two immunodominant EBV epitopes: BRLF1 109 (YVL-BR) and BMLF1 280 (GLC-BM). A positive serum heterophile antibody test together with EBV viral capsid antigen-specific IgM pointed to primary EBV infection. Total CD8 T cells were first enriched from PBMCs by magnetic positive selection (MACS). A FACSAria III was used to sort live CD3+ CD8+ tetramer+ cells to over 95% purity. A PE-conjugated tetramer loaded with the BMLF1 280-288 peptide was used to sort the cells. After tetramer sorting, TCR repertoires of EBV epitope-specific CD8 T cells were deep-sequenced directly ex vivo at acute infection and at convalescence. The donors were three individuals between about 18 and 29 years old who had clinical acute infectious mononucleosis along with laboratory evidence of primary EBV infection. Heparinized peripheral blood was collected once when donors presented clinically with mononucleosis symptoms and a second time roughly 6 months afterward. Ficoll-Paque density gradient centrifugation was used to isolate PBMCs.

The sequenced sample was EBV GLC epitope tetramer+ CD8+ T cells sorted from PBMCs, obtained during acute infectious mononucleosis. Taken with the paper, the label for cell subset or site translates to: CD8 T cells binding tetramer with EBV BMLF1 280-288 peptide (GLC-BM). This clonotype was obtained from a young man with infectious mononucleosis caused by EBV.

The CDR3 sequence is CSFGAGGTNEKLFF. The DNA sequence is TGCAGCTTTGGCGCCGGTGGCACTAATGAAAAACTGTTTTTT. Rearrangement joined TRBV29-1 to TRBJ1-4; the D gene is not confidently resolved. Via the germline V gene, CDR1 is SQVTM and CDR2 ANQGSEA. V drops 8 bases and J drops 2 bases, leaving 15 bases in between. The CDR3 goes from the cysteine to the phenylalanine over 14 residues. Left in the record is the CDR3 DNA by itself, 42 bases read in frame from the first base.